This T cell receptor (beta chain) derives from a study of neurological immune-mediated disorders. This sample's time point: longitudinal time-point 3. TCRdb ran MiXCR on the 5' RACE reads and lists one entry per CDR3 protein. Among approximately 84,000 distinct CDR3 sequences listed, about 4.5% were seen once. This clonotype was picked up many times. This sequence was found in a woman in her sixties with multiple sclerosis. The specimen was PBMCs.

The CDR3: CASNIGNRLNEKLFF. CDR3 nucleotide sequence: TGTGCCAGCAACATTGGAAACAGGTTAAATGAAAAACTGTTTTTT. The chain recombines TRBV9 with TRBJ1-4; TRBD1 is a possible D gene (5 bases). CDR3 length: 15 amino acids. Germline loops: CDR1 SGDLS, CDR2 YYNGEE. Trimming took 6 bases from V and 5 from J, leaving 17 bases between them.